This T cell receptor beta chain was observed in a study of neoadjuvant nivolumab and ipilimumab in lung cancer. Study in general: Nivolumab 3 mg/kg was given days 1, 15 and 29, plus ipilimumab 1 mg/kg day 1 in combination.

This CDR3 region has 15 residues. Trimming pared 4 bases from V and 7 bases from J, leaving 17 bases between. Germline loops: CDR1 SGHAT, CDR2 FQNNGV. As concerns this clone: The target antigen is unknown.

Libraries were prepared by immunoSEQ multiplex PCR; TCRdb keeps only in-frame clonotypes and omits some of them. The data hold about 28,000 clones, with 65% to 85% observed a single time. Findings and caveats of the study: Resected tumors had greater TCR richness and clonality than uninvolved lung. Only a small number of samples underwent TCR sequencing. From pretherapy to surgery, tumor richness and clonality rose with dual therapy.

Sequencing was performed on tumor tissue, taken after neoadjuvant nivolumab, alone or with ipilimumab, at or shortly before surgery. The sequence was collected from an adult with non-small cell lung cancer. The chain recombines TRBV11-2 with TRBJ2-1; either TRBD1 or TRBD2 may fit D (6 bases each). CDR3 coding DNA: TGTGCCAGCAGCTCTCTGGGGGGCCGAGGAAATGAGCAGTTCTTC. Its translation: CASSSLGGRGNEQFF.